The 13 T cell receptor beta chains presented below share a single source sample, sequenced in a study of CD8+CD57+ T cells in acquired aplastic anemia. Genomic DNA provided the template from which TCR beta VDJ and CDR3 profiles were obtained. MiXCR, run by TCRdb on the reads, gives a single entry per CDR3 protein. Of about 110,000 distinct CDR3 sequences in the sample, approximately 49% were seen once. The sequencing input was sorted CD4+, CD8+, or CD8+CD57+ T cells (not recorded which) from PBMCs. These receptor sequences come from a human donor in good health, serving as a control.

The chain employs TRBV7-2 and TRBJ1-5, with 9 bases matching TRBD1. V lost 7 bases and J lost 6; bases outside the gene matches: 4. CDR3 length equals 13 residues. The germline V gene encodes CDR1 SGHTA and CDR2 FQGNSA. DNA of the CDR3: TGTGCCAGCAAGAGACAGGGGGGTCAGCCCCAGCATTTT. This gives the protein CASKRQGGQPQHF.

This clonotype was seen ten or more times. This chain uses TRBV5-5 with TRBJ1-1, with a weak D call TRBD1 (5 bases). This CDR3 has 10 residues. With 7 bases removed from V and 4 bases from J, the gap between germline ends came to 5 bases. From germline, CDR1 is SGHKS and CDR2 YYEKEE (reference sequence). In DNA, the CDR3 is TGTGCCAGCCAGGGCACTGAAGCTTTCTTT. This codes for CASQGTEAFF.

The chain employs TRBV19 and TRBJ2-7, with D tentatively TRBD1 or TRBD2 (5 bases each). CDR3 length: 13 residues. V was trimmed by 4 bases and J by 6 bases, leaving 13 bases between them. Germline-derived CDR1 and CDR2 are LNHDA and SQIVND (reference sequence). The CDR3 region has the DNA TGTGCCAGTAGTACGGGACCCCGTACCGAGCAGTACTTC. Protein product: CASSTGPRTEQYF.

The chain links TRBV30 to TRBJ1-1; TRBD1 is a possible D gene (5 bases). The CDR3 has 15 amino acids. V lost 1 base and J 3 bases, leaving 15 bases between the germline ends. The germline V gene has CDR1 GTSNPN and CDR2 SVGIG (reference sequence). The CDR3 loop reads CAWSGTTEAYTEAFF. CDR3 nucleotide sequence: TGTGCCTGGAGTGGGACGACAGAAGCTTACACTGAAGCTTTCTTT.

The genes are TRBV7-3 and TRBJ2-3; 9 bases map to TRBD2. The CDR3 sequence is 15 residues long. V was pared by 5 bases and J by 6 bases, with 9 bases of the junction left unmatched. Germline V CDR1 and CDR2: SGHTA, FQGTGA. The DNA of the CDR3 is TGTGCCAGCAGCCCCCATAGCGGGAGCAGTGATACGCAGTATTTT. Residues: CASSPHSGSSDTQYF.

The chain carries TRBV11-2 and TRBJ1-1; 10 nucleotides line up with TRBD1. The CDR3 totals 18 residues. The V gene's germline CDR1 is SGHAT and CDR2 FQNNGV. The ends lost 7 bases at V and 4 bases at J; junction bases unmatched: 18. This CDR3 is CASILDGTGDSRSTEAFF. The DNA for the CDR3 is TGTGCCAGCATCCTTGACGGGACAGGGGACAGTAGAAGCACTGAAGCTTTCTTT.

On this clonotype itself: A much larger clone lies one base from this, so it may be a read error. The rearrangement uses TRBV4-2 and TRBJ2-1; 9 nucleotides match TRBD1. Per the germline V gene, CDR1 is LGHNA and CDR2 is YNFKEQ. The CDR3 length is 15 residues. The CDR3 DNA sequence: TGTGCCTGCAGCCCTGACAGGGGGGCCTACAATGAGCAGTTCTTC. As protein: CACSPDRGAYNEQFF.

CDR3 bases: TGTGCCAGCAGCGTCCCAGGCGGGGAGCTGTTTTTT. As protein: CASSVPGGELFF. The rearrangement joins TRBV9 to TRBJ2-2, with D uncertain. The CDR3 runs to 12 residues. The V gene's germline CDR1 is SGDLS and CDR2 YYNGEE. The V and J ends lost 2 bases and 7 bases respectively, with 6 bases between them.

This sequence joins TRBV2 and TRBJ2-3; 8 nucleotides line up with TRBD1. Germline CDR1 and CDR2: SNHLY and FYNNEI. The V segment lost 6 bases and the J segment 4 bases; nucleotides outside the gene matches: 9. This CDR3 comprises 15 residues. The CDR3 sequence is CASRATGVSADTQYF. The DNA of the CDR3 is TGTGCCAGCAGGGCGACAGGGGTTAGTGCAGATACGCAGTATTTT.

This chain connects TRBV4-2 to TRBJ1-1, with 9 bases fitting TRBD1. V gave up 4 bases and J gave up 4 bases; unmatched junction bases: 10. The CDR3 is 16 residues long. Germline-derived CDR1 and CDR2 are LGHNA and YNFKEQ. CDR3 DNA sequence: TGTGCCAGCAGCCCCGGGACAGGGAGTATCCTCACTGAAGCTTTCTTT. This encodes CASSPGTGSILTEAFF.

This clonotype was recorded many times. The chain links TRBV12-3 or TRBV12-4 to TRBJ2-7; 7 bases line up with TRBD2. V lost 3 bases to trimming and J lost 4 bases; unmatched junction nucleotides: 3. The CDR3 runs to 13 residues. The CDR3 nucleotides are TGTGCCAGCAGTTTTGCTAGCGGATACGAGCAGTACTTC. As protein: CASSFASGYEQYF.

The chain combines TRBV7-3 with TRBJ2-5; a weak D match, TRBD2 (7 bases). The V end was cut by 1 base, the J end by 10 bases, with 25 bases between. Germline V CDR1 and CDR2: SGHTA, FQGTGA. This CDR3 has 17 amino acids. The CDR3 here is CASSLMGGARPNEVQYF. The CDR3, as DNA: TGTGCCAGCAGCTTAATGGGGGGGGCCAGGCCCAATGAGGTCCAGTACTTC.

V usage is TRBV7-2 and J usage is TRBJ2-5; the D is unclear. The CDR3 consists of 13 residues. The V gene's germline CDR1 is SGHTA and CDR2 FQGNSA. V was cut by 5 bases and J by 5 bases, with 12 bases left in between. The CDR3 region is CASSVTRLETQYF. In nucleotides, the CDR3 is TGTGCCAGCAGCGTGACTCGTCTTGAGACCCAGTACTTC.